The rows below give T cell receptor beta chains drawn from one sample of a study of blood T cell repertoires in COVID-19. Some clones are missing from TCRdb's copy, which holds only in-frame ones; the method was immunoSEQ multiplex PCR. The table shows some 350,000 clones, with 75% to 90% occurring only once. Sequencing was done on a sample of peripheral blood. The receptors derive from a woman aged 50 to 60 with COVID-19, enrolled during active disease. The CDR3 runs from the conserved cysteine through the conserved F or W. D genes are given only for firm matches. Size tells how often a clone was seen (once, few, many) or the class of an expanded clone, and some rows leave it out.

d_gene	v_gene	len	j_gene	abundance	CDR3nt	CDR3aa
NA	TRBV28	16	TRBJ2-1	NA	TGTGCCAGCAATCCGGCGGGGGCAGGGCAAAGAAATGAGCAGTTCTTC	CASNPAGAGQRNEQFF
NA	TRBV19	13	TRBJ2-3	NA	TGTGCCAGTAGTAGACAGGACACAGATACGCAGTATTTT	CASSRQDTDTQYF
TRBD1	TRBV6-2/TRBV6-3	15	TRBJ2-2	NA	TGTGCCAGCAGTGGGGACAGGGGGCTGTCCGGGGAGCTGTTTTTT	CASSGDRGLSGELFF
TRBD2	TRBV9	15	TRBJ2-1	NA	TGTGCCAGCAGCGTAGCTGCGGGGGTTTCGAGTCGGCAGTTCTTC	CASSVAAGVSSRQFF
TRBD2	TRBV7-9	16	TRBJ2-7	NA	TGTGCCAGCACCTGGGGGGGAGGAGATCGCGCCTACGAGCAGTACTTC	CASTWGGGDRAYEQYF
NA	TRBV29-1	15	TRBJ2-1	NA	TGCAGCGTTGAGGGTTTGGCGGGCTCCTACAATGAGCAGTTCTTC	CSVEGLAGSYNEQFF
NA	TRBV28	17	TRBJ2-7	NA	TGTGCCAGCAGTTCCTGGATCGTCGAGCTTCGGACATACGAGCAGTACTTC	CASSSWIVELRTYEQYF
NA	TRBV7-9	15	TRBJ1-6	NA	TGTGCCAGCAGCAAAGGGGACTTCTATAATTCACCCCTCCACTTT	CASSKGDFYNSPLHF
TRBD1	TRBV30	17	TRBJ2-7	NA	TGTGCCTGGAGTGACGCGAGGGACAGGATACACTCCTACGAGCAGTACTTC	CAWSDARDRIHSYEQYF
TRBD1	TRBV4-2	15	TRBJ1-1	once	TGTGCCAGCAGCCACCGTCATAGGGACAGAGATGAAGCTTTCTTT	CASSHRHRDRDEAFF
NA	TRBV12-5	15	TRBJ1-5	NA	TGTGCTAGTGGTCGTAGCAGGGAAATGGTACAGCCCCAGCATTTT	CASGRSREMVQPQHF
NA	TRBV2	14	TRBJ2-2	NA	TGTGCCAGCCAGAGGCTGACGAACACCGGGGAGCTGTTTTTT	CASQRLTNTGELFF
TRBD2	TRBV27	15	TRBJ2-1	NA	TGTGCCAGCAGTTTTTGGGGACTAGCCTACAATGAGCAGTTCTTC	CASSFWGLAYNEQFF
TRBD2	TRBV27	19	TRBJ2-1	NA	TGTGCCACCGCGACCCATGATTTTCTGCCGGGACTAGGGGTAGGGGAGCAGTTCTTC	CATATHDFLPGLGVGEQFF
TRBD2	TRBV6-1	15	TRBJ2-7	NA	TGTGCCAGCAGTGAAGGGGCGGGAGGCTTCTACGAGCAGTACTTC	CASSEGAGGFYEQYF
TRBD1	TRBV10-3	14	TRBJ1-2	NA	TGTGCCATCAGTTCGGGACAGGGGGGCTATGGCTACACCTTC	CAISSGQGGYGYTF
NA	TRBV7-3	15	TRBJ2-7	NA	TGTGCCAGCAGCCCTACAGCAGGCAGGGCCTACGAGCAGTACTTC	CASSPTAGRAYEQYF
NA	TRBV27	14	TRBJ2-7	NA	TGTGCCAGTAATCGGGAAGGGTTGCCCTACGAGCAGTACTTC	CASNREGLPYEQYF
TRBD2	TRBV3-1/TRBV3-2	16	TRBJ2-1	NA	TGTGCCAGCAGCCCTCGGTCTAGCGGGATCTACAATGAGCAGTTCTTC	CASSPRSSGIYNEQFF
TRBD2	TRBV15	16	TRBJ2-7	NA	TGTGCCACCAGCAGAGATCCGGCTAGCGGCCTGTACGAGCAGTACTTC	CATSRDPASGLYEQYF
TRBD2	TRBV7-9	16	TRBJ2-7	NA	TGTGCCAGCAGCCAGCCGGGACTAGCGGGAGCGAGGGAGCAGTACTTC	CASSQPGLAGAREQYF
NA	TRBV13	14	TRBJ1-6	NA	TGTGCCAGCAGCTTAGGCTTCAGGAATTCACCCCTCCACTTT	CASSLGFRNSPLHF
TRBD1	TRBV7-3	16	TRBJ2-7	NA	TGTGCCAGCAGCTCCTATGGACAGGGGCAGTCCTACGAGCAGTACTTC	CASSSYGQGQSYEQYF
TRBD1	TRBV11-3	16	TRBJ1-6	NA	TGTGCCAGCAGCTTAGACGTAGGACAGGGAGATTCACCCCTCCACTTT	CASSLDVGQGDSPLHF
NA	TRBV30	14	TRBJ2-5	NA	TGTGCCTGGAGTCAACAGGTAGCCCAAGAGACCCAGTACTTC	CAWSQQVAQETQYF
TRBD1	TRBV7-9	16	TRBJ1-1	NA	TGTGCCAGCAGCCAACAGGGGCTTGGGAAGAACACTGAAGCTTTCTTT	CASSQQGLGKNTEAFF
TRBD1	TRBV30	13	TRBJ1-1	NA	TGTGCCTGGAGGGACAGGACCTACACTGAAGCTTTCTTT	CAWRDRTYTEAFF
NA	TRBV18	13	TRBJ2-5	NA	TGTGCCAGCTCACCCGCAGGTGACGAGACCCAGTACTTC	CASSPAGDETQYF
NA	TRBV3-1/TRBV3-2	13	TRBJ1-2	few	TGTGCCAGCAGCCCAAGGGGGAACTATGGCTACACCTTC	CASSPRGNYGYTF
TRBD2	TRBV4-1	18	TRBJ2-7	NA	TGCGCCAGCAGCCAAGAGCGGGGGGGGCTAGCGGGAAGCTACGAGCAGTACTTC	CASSQERGGLAGSYEQYF
NA	TRBV6-2/TRBV6-3	14	TRBJ2-2	NA	TGTGCCAGCAGTTACGGGACTTACACCGGGGAGCTGTTTTTT	CASSYGTYTGELFF
TRBD1	TRBV5-1	15	TRBJ2-3	NA	TGCGCCAGCAGCTTGGTCACAGGGGGCACAGATACGCAGTATTTT	CASSLVTGGTDTQYF
NA	TRBV4-1	16	TRBJ2-1	few	TGCGCCAGCAGCCAAGTCGACATGTTCTCCTACAATGAGCAGTTCTTC	CASSQVDMFSYNEQFF
TRBD1	TRBV19	16	TRBJ2-1	NA	TGTGCCAGTACCCCGCGCTACAGGGGCTCCTACAATGAGCAGTTCTTC	CASTPRYRGSYNEQFF
TRBD1	TRBV4-1	16	TRBJ1-5	NA	TGCGCCAGCAGCCCCGCCGGACAGGGGGGCAATCAGCCCCAGCATTTT	CASSPAGQGGNQPQHF
NA	TRBV9	13	TRBJ2-7	once	TGTGCCAGCAGCGCCAGGGGGGCGTACGAGCAGTACTTC	CASSARGAYEQYF
NA	TRBV18	17	TRBJ1-3	NA	TGTGCCAGCTCACCACGGGACACTTCGTCGGGTGGAAACACCATATATTTT	CASSPRDTSSGGNTIYF
NA	TRBV7-9	15	TRBJ1-1	NA	TGTGCCAGCACTAGGGACACTTCGAAGAACACTGAAGCTTTCTTT	CASTRDTSKNTEAFF
NA	TRBV19	16	TRBJ1-4	NA	TGTGCCAGTAGTAAAATCACAGGTGCAACTAATGAAAAACTGTTTTTT	CASSKITGATNEKLFF
TRBD2	TRBV3-1/TRBV3-2	18	TRBJ2-2	once	TGTGCCAGCACCCCCTCCTCCGGGACTAGGATCCACACCGGGGAGCTGTTTTTT	CASTPSSGTRIHTGELFF
NA	TRBV15	13	TRBJ2-7	NA	TGTGCCACCAGCTTCCGCGAGACCTACGAGCAGTACTTC	CATSFRETYEQYF
TRBD1	TRBV7-7	15	TRBJ2-7	NA	TGTGCTAGCAGCCTGGGACAGGGGGTCACCTACGAGCAGTACTTC	CASSLGQGVTYEQYF
NA	TRBV3-1/TRBV3-2	14	TRBJ1-4	NA	TGTGCCAGCAGCCAAGGAGGATGGGAGGAAAAACTGTTTTTT	CASSQGGWEEKLFF
NA	TRBV5-4	16	TRBJ2-5	NA	TGTGCCAGCAGCTCCGGAGGGGGCGGGAACCAAGAGACCCAGTACTTC	CASSSGGGGNQETQYF
NA	TRBV29-1	14	TRBJ2-5	NA	TGCAGCGTTGTTGCTTTGCGGGGCCGGGAGACCCAGTACTTC	CSVVALRGRETQYF
NA	TRBV18	13	TRBJ1-2	NA	TGTGCCAGCTCACCACCCGAGCCCCGAGGCTACACCTTC	CASSPPEPRGYTF
TRBD2	TRBV4-2	15	TRBJ2-7	NA	TGTGCCAGCAGCCAAGGGGCTAGCGGGAACTACGAGCAGTACTTC	CASSQGASGNYEQYF
TRBD1	TRBV24-1	16	TRBJ1-2	NA	TGTGCCACCAGGGGGACCGGGACAGGGGACAACTATGGCTACACCTTC	CATRGTGTGDNYGYTF
NA	TRBV6-1	18	TRBJ1-2	once	TGTGCCAGCAGTGAAATTCAATCCCTGGGGGAGGTGGACTATGGCTACACCTTC	CASSEIQSLGEVDYGYTF
TRBD1	TRBV7-9	13	TRBJ1-1	NA	TGTGCCAGCAGCTTAGACCAGGGGGACGAAGCTTTCTTT	CASSLDQGDEAFF
TRBD2	TRBV14	16	TRBJ2-2	NA	TGTGCCAGCAGCCAAGTAGCGGGAGTTTGGACCGGGGAGCTGTTTTTT	CASSQVAGVWTGELFF
TRBD1	TRBV27	15	TRBJ1-5	once	TGTGCCAGTAGCGACATCGGACAGGGAGGGCAGCCCCAGCATTTT	CASSDIGQGGQPQHF
NA	TRBV3-1/TRBV3-2	16	TRBJ1-4	once	TGTGCCAGCAGCCAACGCAGCGGGGGGGGGAATGAAAAACTGTTTTTT	CASSQRSGGGNEKLFF